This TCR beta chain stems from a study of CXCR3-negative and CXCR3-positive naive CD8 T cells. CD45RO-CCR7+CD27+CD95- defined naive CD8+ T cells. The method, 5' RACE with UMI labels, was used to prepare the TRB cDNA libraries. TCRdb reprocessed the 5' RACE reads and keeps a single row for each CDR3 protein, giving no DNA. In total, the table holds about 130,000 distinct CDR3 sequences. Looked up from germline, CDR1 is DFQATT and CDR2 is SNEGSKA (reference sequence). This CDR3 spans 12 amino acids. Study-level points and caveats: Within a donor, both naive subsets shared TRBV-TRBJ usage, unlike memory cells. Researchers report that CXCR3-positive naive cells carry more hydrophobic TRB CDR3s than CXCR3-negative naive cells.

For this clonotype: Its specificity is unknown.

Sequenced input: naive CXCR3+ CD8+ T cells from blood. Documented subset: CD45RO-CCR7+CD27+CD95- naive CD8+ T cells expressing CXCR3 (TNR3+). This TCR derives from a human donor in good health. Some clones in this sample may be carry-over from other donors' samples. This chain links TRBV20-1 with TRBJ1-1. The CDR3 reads CSARRGETEAFF.